The sequence of this T cell receptor beta chain was determined in a study of T cells in Graves' hyperthyroidism and ophthalmopathy. Findings and caveats of the study: Among thyroid clonotypes expanded above 0.001, most also appeared in blood. It was a median approximately 6 months before onset that the model predicted ophthalmopathy. Ophthalmopathy was separated from stable hyperthyroidism by a 13 V-J model.

RNA transcripts were the template for amplifying TCR beta CDR3 regions. Researchers ran a first-round RT-PCR on the TCR CDR3 using the HTBI primer set. One entry per CDR3 protein, called by TCRdb with MiXCR from the multiplex PCR reads. The sample yields 350,000 to 450,000 distinct CDR3 sequences, approximately 13% seen once. The sample holds many counts of this clonotype. Its specificity is unknown. J was trimmed by 6 bases and V by 1 base; bases with no gene match: 6. This CDR3 region has 16 residues. Source material: blood. The sequence derives from a woman aged 60-70 years with Graves' hyperthyroidism. This chain connects TRBV12-3 or TRBV12-4 to TRBJ2-1; 10 bases match TRBD2. CDR3 bases: TGTGCCAGCAGTTTAGATGGGACTAGCGTCATCAATGAGCAGTTCTTC. Its protein product is CASSLDGTSVINEQFF.